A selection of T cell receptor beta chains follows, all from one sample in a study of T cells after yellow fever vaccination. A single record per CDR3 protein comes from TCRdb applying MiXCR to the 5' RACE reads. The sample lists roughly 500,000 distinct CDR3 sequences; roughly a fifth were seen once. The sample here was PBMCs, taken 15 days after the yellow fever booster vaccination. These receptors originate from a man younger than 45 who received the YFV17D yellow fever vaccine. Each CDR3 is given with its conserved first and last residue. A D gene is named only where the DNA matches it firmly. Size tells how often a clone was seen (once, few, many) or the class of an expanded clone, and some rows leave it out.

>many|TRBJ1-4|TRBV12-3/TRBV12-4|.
TGTGCCAGCAGCTTCCGGGCAACTAATGAAAAACTGTTTTTT
CASSFRATNEKLFF
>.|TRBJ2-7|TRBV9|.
TGTGCCAGCTACGGGCCCTTGGCGGTAGCGAGATACGAGCAGTACTTC
CASYGPLAVARYEQYF
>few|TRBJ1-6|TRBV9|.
TGTGCCAGCAGTGTTTCCCCGGGGCTGAATAATTCACCCCTCCACTTT
CASSVSPGLNNSPLHF
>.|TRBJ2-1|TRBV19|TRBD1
TGTGCCAGTAGACCAAGGACAGGGGGCAAGAATGAGCAGTTCTTC
CASRPRTGGKNEQFF
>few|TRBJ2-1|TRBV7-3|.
TGTGCCAGCAGCGACCACGCCAGGGGAAGCAATGAGCAGTTCTTC
CASSDHARGSNEQFF
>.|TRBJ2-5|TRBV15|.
TGTGCCACCAGCCCGGGACCTAAAGAGACCCAGTACTTC
CATSPGPKETQYF
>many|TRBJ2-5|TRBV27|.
TGTGCCAGCAGTTTATCGTCGGCAGGGACGGAGACCCAGTACTTC
CASSLSSAGTETQYF
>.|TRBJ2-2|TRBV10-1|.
TGCGCCAGCAGTGAGTCGATTTTTCGGGACACCGGGGAGCTGTTTTTT
CASSESIFRDTGELFF
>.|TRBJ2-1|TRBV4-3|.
TGCGCCAGCAGCCAAGATACACCGATCTACAATGAGCAGTTCTTC
CASSQDTPIYNEQFF
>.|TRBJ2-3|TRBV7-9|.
TGTGCCAGCAGCTTAGATATTGGCGGGGTCACAGATACGCAGTATTTT
CASSLDIGGVTDTQYF
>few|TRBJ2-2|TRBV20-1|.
TGCAGTGCCGTCCCGGTCGGGGAGCTGTTTTTT
CSAVPVGELFF
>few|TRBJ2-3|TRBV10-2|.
TGCGCCAGCAATGAGGGGGGCGGCACAGATACGCAGTATTTT
CASNEGGGTDTQYF
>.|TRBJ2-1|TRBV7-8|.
TGTGCCAGCAGTCCGACAGTTGAGCAGTTCTTC
CASSPTVEQFF
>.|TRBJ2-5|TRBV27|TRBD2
TGTGCCAGCGCGGCGGGAGGGGGGACCCAGTACTTC
CASAAGGGTQYF
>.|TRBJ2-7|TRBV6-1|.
TGTGCCAGCAGTGAGGGGACCCCCTTAGGTGACTTC
CASSEGTPLGDF
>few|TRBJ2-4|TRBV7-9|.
TGTGCCAGCAGCTTAGATGGCAGGGGACACAAAAACATTCAGTACTTC
CASSLDGRGHKNIQYF
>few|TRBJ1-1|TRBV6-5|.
TGTGCCAGCAGTTACCAGGGAGGGCTGAACACTGAAGCTTTCTTT
CASSYQGGLNTEAFF
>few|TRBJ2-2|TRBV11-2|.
TGTGCCAGCAGCTTAATAATTGGGAGACGGGAGCTGTTTTTT
CASSLIIGRRELFF
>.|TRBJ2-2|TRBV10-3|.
TGTGCCACCTCGATAGAACTAGCTGGAGTAGACACCGGGGAGCTGTTTTTT
CATSIELAGVDTGELFF
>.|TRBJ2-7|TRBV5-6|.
TGTGCCAGCAGCCGAGGCCTGGGAATTTACGAGCAGTACTTC
CASSRGLGIYEQYF
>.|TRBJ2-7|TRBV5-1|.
TGCGCCAGCAGCTTGGTTCAGTCTGCCTACGAGCAGTACTTC
CASSLVQSAYEQYF
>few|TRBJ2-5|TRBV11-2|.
TGTGCCAGCACCTACAAGGGGGAGTACCAAGAGACCCAGTACTTC
CASTYKGEYQETQYF
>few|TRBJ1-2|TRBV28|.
TGTGCCAGCAGTCCCTCCGGCTCTACCCTGGCGGTCTTC
CASSPSGSTLAVF
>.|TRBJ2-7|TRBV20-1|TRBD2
TGCAGAGCTTCTAGCGGGGCCACCTACGAGCAGTACTTC
CRASSGATYEQYF
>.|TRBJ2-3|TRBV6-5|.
TGTGCCAGCAGTTACACGCTGATTGTAAGCACAGATACGCAGTATTTT
CASSYTLIVSTDTQYF
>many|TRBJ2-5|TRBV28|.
TGTGCCAGTAGGATGGGGGGGGCATCCCAAGAGACCCAGTACTTC
CASRMGGASQETQYF
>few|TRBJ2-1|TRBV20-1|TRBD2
TGCAGTGCTAGAGTTGCGGGAGGGAATGAGCAGTTCTTC
CSARVAGGNEQFF
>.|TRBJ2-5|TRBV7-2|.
TGTGCCAGCAGCTTAGCGGGGACCAATGGGGAGACCCAGTACTTC
CASSLAGTNGETQYF
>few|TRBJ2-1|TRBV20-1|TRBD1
TGCAGTGCTAGATCTTCAACAGGGGGCTCCTACAATGAGCAGTTCTTC
CSARSSTGGSYNEQFF
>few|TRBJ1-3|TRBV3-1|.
TGTGCCAGCAGCCAAGATGGGGCAGCTGGAAACACCATATATTTT
CASSQDGAAGNTIYF
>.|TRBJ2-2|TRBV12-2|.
TGTGCAAGTCGCTTAGCGAAGATCGGGGAGCTGTTTTTT
CASRLAKIGELFF
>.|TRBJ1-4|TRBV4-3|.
TGCGCCAGCAGCCAAGCGGGGGGGCGAGGCTGGACTAATGAAAAACTGTTTTTT
CASSQAGGRGWTNEKLFF
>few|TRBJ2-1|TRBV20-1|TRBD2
TGCAGTGCTATGACTAGCGGGACCTACAATGAGCAGTTCTTC
CSAMTSGTYNEQFF
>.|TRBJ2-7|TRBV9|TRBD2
TGTGCCAGCAGCGTTCAAGCGGGACCACCCTGGGAGCAGTACTTC
CASSVQAGPPWEQYF
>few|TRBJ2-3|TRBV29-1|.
TGCAGCGTTGAAGTCGGCTCCCGCACAGATACGCAGTATTTT
CSVEVGSRTDTQYF
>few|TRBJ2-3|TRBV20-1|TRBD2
TGCAGTGCTAGTGAACGGGAGGCCATCACAGATACGCAGTATTTT
CSASEREAITDTQYF
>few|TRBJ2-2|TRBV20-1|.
TGCAGTGCTAGACAATGGAGGAGCACCGGGGAGCTGTTTTTT
CSARQWRSTGELFF
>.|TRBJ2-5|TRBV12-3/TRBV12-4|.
TGTGCCAGCACCCAGTCGGGGAAAGAGACCCAGTACTTC
CASTQSGKETQYF
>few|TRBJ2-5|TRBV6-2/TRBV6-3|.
TGTGCCAGCAGTTACTCGATCAGGGACCTCCAAGAGACCCAGTACTTC
CASSYSIRDLQETQYF
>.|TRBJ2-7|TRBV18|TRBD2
TGTGCCAGCTCACTACGTTCTAGCGGGAGCACCTACGAGCAGTACTTC
CASSLRSSGSTYEQYF
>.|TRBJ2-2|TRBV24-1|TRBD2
TGTGCCACCTCCGAGCCGGGACTAGCGGGACGATACACCGGGGAGCTGTTTTTT
CATSEPGLAGRYTGELFF
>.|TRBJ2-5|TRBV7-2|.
TGTGCCAGCAGCTTAAGGTCCGGGGCAGAGACCCAGTACTTC
CASSLRSGAETQYF
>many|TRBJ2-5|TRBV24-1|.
TGTGCCACCAGCCAGGGACAAGTAGAGACCCAGTACTTC
CATSQGQVETQYF
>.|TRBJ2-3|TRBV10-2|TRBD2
TGCGCCAGCAGTGAGGCGGGACTAGCGGGAGGGCCGGGAGATACGCAGTATTTT
CASSEAGLAGGPGDTQYF
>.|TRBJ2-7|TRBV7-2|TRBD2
TGTGCCAGCAGCTTAGTGGCGGGGGGACGCCCAAGTGACGAGCAGTACTTC
CASSLVAGGRPSDEQYF
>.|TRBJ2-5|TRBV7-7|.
TGTGCTAGCAGCTTAGCTGTCCGGGGGTCCGAGACCCAGTACTTC
CASSLAVRGSETQYF
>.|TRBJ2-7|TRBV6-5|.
TGTGCCAGCAGTTACCAACCGGATCGTGAGCAGTACTTC
CASSYQPDREQYF
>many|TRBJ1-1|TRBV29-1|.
TGCAGCGTCGGACAGATGAACACTGAAGCTTTCTTT
CSVGQMNTEAFF
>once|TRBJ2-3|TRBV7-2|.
TGTGCCAGCAGGACAGAAGTTACAGATACGCAGTATTTT
CASRTEVTDTQYF
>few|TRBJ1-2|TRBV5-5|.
TGTGCCAGCAGCTTGGAAATTCCAGGGATTGGCTACACCTTC
CASSLEIPGIGYTF
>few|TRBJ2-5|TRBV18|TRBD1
TGTGCCAGCTCACCGTTTGTCGTCCGACAGGGGGGCACAGAGACCCAGTACTTC
CASSPFVVRQGGTETQYF
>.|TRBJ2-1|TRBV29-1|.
TGCAGCGTTGAGGATATGAGCGTCGGGGAGCAGTTCTTC
CSVEDMSVGEQFF
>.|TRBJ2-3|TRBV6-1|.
TGTGCCAGCACTCTAGCGTCTAGCACAGATACGCAGTATTTT
CASTLASSTDTQYF
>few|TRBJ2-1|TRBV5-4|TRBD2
TGTGCCAGCAGCGCCGCCGGGACTAGCGGGAGTAATGAGCAGTTCTTC
CASSAAGTSGSNEQFF
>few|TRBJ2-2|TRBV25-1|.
TGTGCCAGCAGTACCGCTTTAGGGCAGGGCACCGGGGAGCTGTTTTTT
CASSTALGQGTGELFF
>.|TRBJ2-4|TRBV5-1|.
TGCGCCAGCAGCTTACAGGGCGGGGGCAAAAACATTCAGTACTTC
CASSLQGGGKNIQYF
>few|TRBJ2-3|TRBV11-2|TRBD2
TGTGCCAGCAGCTGGGTATGGGGGACTAGCGGGAGGAGCACAGATACGCAGTATTTT
CASSWVWGTSGRSTDTQYF
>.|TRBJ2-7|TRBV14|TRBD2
TGTGCCAGCAGCCCCGCGGCGGGGGTCGTTGTTGGGCAGTACTTC
CASSPAAGVVVGQYF
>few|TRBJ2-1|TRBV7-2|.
TGTGCCAGCAGCATCGTGGGGGCTGTAAGCTCCTACAATGAGCAGTTCTTC
CASSIVGAVSSYNEQFF